This TCR beta chain was observed in a study of cytomegalovirus exposure and HLA in healthy donors. The study's findings and limits: Specificity for CMV antigens was confirmed in vitro for three of the CMV-associated chains.

This CDR3 contains 16 residues. CDR1 and CDR2 from the germline V gene are SGDLS and YYNGEE. V gave up 0 bases and J gave up 8 bases, with 20 bases separating them. TCRdb's copy holds only in-frame clones and misses some; the assay was immunoSEQ multiplex PCR. The data contain 120,000 to 150,000 clones, 85% to 90% of them singletons. The donors were part of the 120-subject validation cohort, which stood apart from the approximately 670-subject first cohort. Worth noting for this clone: No antigen is known for it.

The specimen was PBMCs. The clonotype originates from a woman between 18 and 30 years old in good health and CMV-seropositive. This chain connects TRBV9 to TRBJ1-2; D call uncertain. CDR3 bases: TGTGCCAGCAGCGTAGAAGGAGGGAAAAGGTCGGGAGGCTACACCTTC. Encoded protein: CASSVEGGKRSGGYTF.